This T cell receptor beta chain was identified in a study of molecular identifiers for immune sequencing clone quantification. Via MiXCR, TCRdb re-called the PCR reads, giving one row per CDR3 protein. The table has 30,000 to 40,000 distinct CDR3 sequences, approximately 19% seen once. Findings of the study overall: Spiked Jurkat TCR RNA originating from one cell could reportedly be identified amid some 920,000 naive cells. With a barcode shared among identical TCR molecules, highly expanded clone sizes could be underestimated. Clones above 20 RNA copies contained over 97% of effector molecules and under 1% of naive molecules.

On this clonotype: No antigen is known for it.

V was clipped by 5 bases and J by 2 bases; unmatched bases: 6. The V gene's germline CDR1 is DFQATT and CDR2 SNEGSKA (reference sequence). The CDR3 covers 13 residues. When naive CD8 T cells were sorted, they were gated as CD8+CD4-CCR7+CD45RA+. The V and J genes are TRBV20-1 and TRBJ2-7, with 7 bases that match TRBD2. Material: naive CD8+ T cells from blood, with Jurkat cell RNA spiked in. Subset: FACS-sorted CD8+CD4-CCR7+CD45RA+ naive T cells. The origin of this receptor is a human donor in good health. Some libraries in this study had Jurkat cell RNA spiked in. In DNA, the CDR3 is TGCAGTGCTTGGGAGGGGACCGCCTACGAGCAGTACTTC. This gives the protein CSAWEGTAYEQYF.